Each of the 22 T cell receptor beta chains below was sequenced from the same sample in a study of T cell responses to AZD1222 COVID-19 vaccine. TCRdb keeps only in-frame clones here, not all; method: immunoSEQ multiplex PCR. The profile shows some 54,000 clones, roughly nine tenths of them singletons. The input for sequencing was peripheral blood, taken on day 0 of AZD1222 vaccination. Every receptor here comes from an adult in good health.

The chain uses TRBV5-1 and TRBJ2-1; TRBD2 aligns across 11 bases. This CDR3 comprises 16 residues. V was pared by 5 bases and J by 3 bases, with 7 bases of the junction left unmatched. Germline CDR1 SGHRS, CDR2 YFSETQ. The CDR3 DNA reads TGCGCCAGCAGTTCCACCGGGACTAGCGGCTACAATGAGCAGTTCTTC. Protein product: CASSSTGTSGYNEQFF.

The chain recombines TRBV5-1 with TRBJ2-7, with D possibly matching TRBD2 (7 bases). Trimming took off 4 bases at V and 5 bases at J, with 16 bases between the two ends. CDR3 length: 14 residues. Per germline, CDR1 SGHRS and CDR2 YFSETQ. The CDR3 protein is CASSREGGTHEQYF. CDR3 sequence (DNA): TGCGCCAGCAGCCGCGAGGGGGGGACCCACGAGCAGTACTTC.

The table lists this clone with a few counts. The rearrangement joins TRBV24-1 to TRBJ2-1; 7 bases map to TRBD2. Germline assignment: CDR1 KGHDR and CDR2 SFDVKD. V gave up 7 bases and J gave up 5 bases; unmatched junction bases: 10. The CDR3 runs to 15 residues. The CDR3 DNA reads TGTGCCACCAGCCCCCTGGGAGGGGCGAACAATGAGCAGTTCTTC. Translated, it gives CATSPLGGANNEQFF.

V is TRBV28 and J is TRBJ2-3, with 15 positions matching TRBD2. The CDR3 sequence is 16 residues long. V shed 4 bases and J 5 bases; nucleotides not matched to a gene: 4. Per the germline V gene, CDR1 is MDHEN and CDR2 is SYDVKM. This chain's CDR3 is CASSSGLAGGIDTQYF. The CDR3 nucleotides are TGTGCCAGCAGTTCGGGACTAGCGGGAGGAATAGATACGCAGTATTTT.

Note on this clone: The same CDR3 can be traced to other DNA sequences in this sample. The CDR3 loop is CASSLAGGNEQYF. Here the CDR3 DNA reads TGTGCCAGCAGCTTAGCAGGGGGTAACGAGCAGTACTTC. The rearrangement joins TRBV7-9 to TRBJ2-7, with D possibly TRBD1 on 6 matching bases. Trimming cost V 0 bases and J 5 bases, with 8 bases left between them. The CDR3 extends over 13 amino acids. The V gene's germline CDR1 is SEHNR and CDR2 FQNEAQ (reference sequence).

This clone was counted a single time. This chain connects TRBV3-1 (or the pseudogene TRBV3-2) to TRBJ1-1; D uncertain. CDR1 and CDR2 (germline): LGHDT, YNNKEL (reference sequence). Trimming left V 1 base short and J 4 bases short, with 13 bases between. CDR3 length equals 15 residues. The CDR3 region has the DNA TGTGCCAGCAGCCAAGGGCGATCGTTTGGCACTGAAGCTTTCTTT. This sequence encodes CASSQGRSFGTEAFF.

The V call is TRBV5-1, the J call TRBJ2-7; TRBD1 matches at 10 bases. The germline V gene has CDR1 SGHRS and CDR2 YFSETQ. J was trimmed by 6 bases and V by 2 bases; bases with no gene match: 8. The CDR3 is made up of 15 amino acids. In DNA, the CDR3 is TGCGCCAGCAGCTTCGTAGGGACAGGGGCCTCCGAGCAGTACTTC. It codes for CASSFVGTGASEQYF.

The chain joins TRBV5-6 to TRBJ1-2, with unresolved D. V shed 2 bases and J shed 7 bases, with 9 bases lying between them. Germline lookup yields CDR1 SGHDT and CDR2 YYEEEE. The CDR3 consists of 12 residues. CDR3 sequence (DNA): TGTGCCAGCAGCTTTGTGGGATCTGGCTACACCTTC. This encodes CASSFVGSGYTF.

CDR3 DNA: TGTGCCAGCAGCTTAGCGAGGGACAGGGGTGGCTATGGCTACACCTTC. This codes for CASSLARDRGGYGYTF. The V gene is TRBV7-2, the J gene TRBJ1-2; 10 bases map to TRBD1. The CDR3 spans 16 residues. From germline, CDR1 is SGHTA and CDR2 FQGNSA. The V segment lost 0 bases and the J segment 4 bases; nucleotides outside the gene matches: 5.

The chain links TRBV28 to TRBJ1-1; TRBD1 is a possible D gene (5 bases). CDR1 MDHEN and CDR2 SYDVKM come from the germline V gene. The CDR3 runs 16 residues. The V end was cut by 2 bases, the J end by 10 bases, with 23 bases between. As DNA, the CDR3 is TGTGCCAGCAGTTTAGGGGTGTTAGGGGTAATCCCGGGAGCTTTCTTT. Translated: CASSLGVLGVIPGAFF.

This clone was seen just once. The rearrangement joins TRBV23-1 to TRBJ2-6; 8 bases line up with TRBD1. TRBV23-1 is an ORF, with its function uncertain. J lost 1 base, V lost 9 bases, and 5 bases had no gene match. There are 15 residues in the CDR3. The CDR3 protein is CASEDRESGANVLTF. The CDR3 DNA reads TGCGCCAGTGAGGACAGGGAATCTGGGGCCAACGTCCTGACTTTC.

The chain carries TRBV3-1 (or the pseudogene TRBV3-2) and TRBJ2-7; possible D gene TRBD2, 5 bases. There are 12 residues in the CDR3. Trimming pared 4 bases from V and 6 bases from J, leaving 10 bases between. From germline, CDR1 is LGHDT and CDR2 YNNKEL (reference sequence). CDR3 bases: TGTGCCAGCAGCCTTAGTGAGGGCGAGCAGTACTTC. It codes for CASSLSEGEQYF.

The V call is TRBV29-1, the J call TRBJ2-1; 10 positions agree with TRBD1. The CDR3 is 12 residues long. Trimming took 6 bases from V and 7 from J; bases not matched to a gene: 3. CDR1 SQVTM and CDR2 ANQGSEA come from the germline V gene. CDR3 amino acids: CSVGTGENEQFF. As DNA, the CDR3 is TGCAGCGTCGGGACAGGGGAAAATGAGCAGTTCTTC.

This clone was seen a single time. This rearrangement joins TRBV29-1 to TRBJ2-1; D call uncertain. Germline V gene lookup returns CDR1 SQVTM and CDR2 ANQGSEA. V was trimmed by 7 bases and J by 4 bases, leaving 11 bases between them. CDR3 length: 12 residues. The CDR3 DNA follows: TGCAGCGCCGACACTATATACAATGAGCAGTTCTTC. Amino acid sequence: CSADTIYNEQFF.

The table lists this clone with a count of one. The V gene is TRBV11-2, the J gene TRBJ1-1; D gene ambiguous. There are 13 residues in the CDR3. V was clipped by 5 bases and J by 3 bases, with 10 bases between them. The germline V gene has CDR1 SGHAT and CDR2 FQNNGV. This CDR3 reads CASSQDRYTEAFF. In DNA form, the CDR3 reads TGTGCCAGCAGCCAAGACCGATACACTGAAGCTTTCTTT.

The chain joins TRBV7-6 to TRBJ2-1; the D gene could be TRBD1 or TRBD2 (5 bases each). The CDR3 sequence is 13 residues long. The germline V gene encodes CDR1 SGHVS and CDR2 FNYEAQ. V was pared by 6 bases and J by 6 bases, with 12 bases between. CDR3 nucleotides: TGTGCCAGCAGTAATAGAGGGGTCAATGAGCAGTTCTTC. As protein: CASSNRGVNEQFF.

This clone has only a few counts. The rearrangement links TRBV5-5 to TRBJ1-2; D is unresolved. Trimming cost V 3 bases and J 1 base, with 19 bases left between them. The CDR3 length is 17 residues. CDR1 SGHKS and CDR2 YYEKEE come from the germline V gene (reference sequence). The CDR3 bases are TGTGCCAGCAGCTCCAACACTGCCCGGGGTAGTAACTATGGCTACACCTTC. Translated, it gives CASSSNTARGSNYGYTF.

This clone is a singleton in its sample. The chain carries TRBV5-3 and TRBJ2-4, with 7 bases fitting TRBD1. TRBV5-3 is filed as an ORF, its function uncertain. Trimming cost V 0 bases and J 3 bases; bases outside gene matches: 9. The CDR3 runs to 17 residues. The CDR3 protein is CARSLGEDREVKNIQYF. The CDR3 coding sequence is TGTGCCAGAAGCTTGGGGGAAGACAGGGAAGTCAAAAACATTCAGTACTTC.

The J gene is TRBJ1-3, the V gene TRBV10-1; no definite D call. Trimming stripped 3 bases from V and 0 bases from J, with 6 bases between. CDR3 length: 14 amino acids. Germline V lookup: CDR1 WNHNN, CDR2 SYGVQD (reference sequence). This chain's CDR3 is CASSDARSGNTIYF. In DNA form, the CDR3 reads TGCGCCAGCAGTGATGCCCGCTCTGGAAACACCATATATTTT.

The J gene is TRBJ1-3, the V gene TRBV19; D unresolved. The CDR3 has 14 amino acids. V lost 10 bases to trimming and J lost 0 bases, with 13 bases between them. Looked up from germline, CDR1 is LNHDA and CDR2 is SQIVND (reference sequence). The CDR3 loop reads CATTGQHSGNTIYF. The CDR3 nucleotides are TGTGCCACCACCGGCCAGCACTCTGGAAACACCATATATTTT.

The chain recombines TRBV5-5 with TRBJ1-3; TRBD1 matches at 11 bases. The CDR3 consists of 15 residues. The V and J ends lost 4 bases and 4 bases, in that order; junction bases with no gene match: 4. CDR1 is SGHKS, CDR2 YYEKEE, per germline (reference sequence). In nucleotides, the CDR3 is TGTGCCAGCAGCCGGACAGGGGGCTCAGGAAACACCATATATTTT. It translates to CASSRTGGSGNTIYF. The full variable domain, rest sourced from reference TRBV5-5 and TRBJ1-3, is DAGVTQSPTHLIKTRGQQVTLRCSPISGHKSVSWYQQVLGQGPQFIFQYYEKEERGRGNFPDRFSARQFPNYSSELNVNALLLGDSALYLCASSRTGGSGNTIYFGEGSWLTVV.

The chain links TRBV30 to TRBJ2-5; TRBD1 aligns across 7 bases. The germline V gene has CDR1 GTSNPN and CDR2 SVGIG (reference sequence). The V gene end was trimmed by 1 base and the J gene end by 4 bases; junction bases not matched to a gene: 3. The CDR3 spans 13 residues. The CDR3 is CAWSAGTAETQYF. In DNA form, the CDR3 reads TGTGCCTGGAGTGCCGGGACAGCAGAGACCCAGTACTTC.